Presented here are 22 T cell receptor beta chains from one specimen sequenced in a study of T cells in Graves' hyperthyroidism and ophthalmopathy. What was amplified from RNA transcripts were TCR beta CDR3 regions. The HTBI set primed first-round TCR CDR3 RT-PCR. Via MiXCR, TCRdb re-called the multiplex PCR reads, giving one row per CDR3 protein. The table lists roughly 720,000 distinct CDR3 sequences, 17% of them singletons, with 15% to 19% in the top ten. Sequenced sample: blood. The receptors come from a man in his forties or fifties with Graves' hyperthyroidism.

This clonotype was seen only a few times. This chain links TRBV5-6 with TRBJ1-5; unclear D gene. Trimming left V 4 bases short and J 5 bases short, with 7 bases between. Germline V lookup: CDR1 SGHDT, CDR2 YYEEEE. The CDR3 contains 12 residues. The CDR3 DNA reads TGTGCCAGCAGCAATATAGATCAGCCCCAGCATTTT. Protein: CASSNIDQPQHF. Full variable domain (rest looked up from reference TRBV5-6 and TRBJ1-5): DAGVTQSPTHLIKTRGQQVTLRCSPKSGHDTVSWYQQALGQGPQFIFQYYEEEERQRGNFPDRFSGHQFPNYSSELNVNALLLGDSALYLCASSNIDQPQHFGDGTRLSIL.

This clonotype occurred a few times. V is TRBV6-1 and J is TRBJ1-5, with a possible D match to TRBD1 (5 bases). The V gene lost 8 bases and the J gene lost 4 bases, with 15 bases spanning the gap. CDR1 and CDR2 from the germline V gene are MNHNS and SASEGT. The CDR3 runs to 14 residues. Written as DNA, the CDR3 is TGTGCCAGCCACCCGGGGGACTTAAATCAGCCCCAGCATTTT. Protein sequence: CASHPGDLNQPQHF.

This clonotype occurred many times. The rearrangement links TRBV27 to TRBJ2-1; D is possibly TRBD2 (5 bases). This CDR3 has 15 amino acids. Trimming cost V 7 bases and J 3 bases, with 16 bases left between them. Germline CDR1 MNHEY, CDR2 SMNVEV (reference sequence). In DNA form, the CDR3 reads TGTGCCAGCACCGCCGGTGGGAGCGACTACAATGAGCAGTTCTTC. Its protein product is CASTAGGSDYNEQFF.

The chain has TRBV5-1 and TRBJ2-2; 12 bases map to TRBD1. The CDR3 totals 16 residues. Germline V gene sequence: CDR1 SGHRS, CDR2 YFSETQ. The V gene end was trimmed by 1 base and the J gene end by 6 bases; junction bases not matched to a gene: 4. For the CDR3, the DNA is TGCGCCAGCAGCTTGTGGGACAGGGGGCAGTCCGGGGAGCTGTTTTTT. Encoded protein: CASSLWDRGQSGELFF.

This clonotype occurred many times. The chain employs TRBV10-3 and TRBJ2-7; D gene uncertain. Looked up from germline, CDR1 is ENHRY and CDR2 is SYGVKD. The V and J ends lost 4 bases and 2 bases respectively, with 12 bases between them. The CDR3 totals 14 residues. CDR3: CAISGDWAAYEQYF. CDR3 DNA sequence: TGTGCCATCAGTGGAGACTGGGCAGCCTACGAGCAGTACTTC.

The CDR3 DNA follows: TGTGCCAGCAGCTTTATCCCGGGCCTTCAAGAGACCCAGTACTTC. Translating gives CASSFIPGLQETQYF. The chain couples TRBV11-2 to TRBJ2-5; D remains ambiguous. CDR3 length: 15 amino acids. Germline lookup yields CDR1 SGHAT and CDR2 FQNNGV. With 3 bases removed from V and 2 bases from J, the gap between germline ends came to 13 bases.

The sample holds a few counts of this clonotype. The germline gene is not matched at one end of the junction; a read error may be the cause. CDR3 nucleotide sequence: TGTGCCAGTAGTATAACGGGGACAGGTGGGGTAAGGGGCACTAAAGCTTTCTTT. It translates to CASSITGTGGVRGTKAFF. The chain uses TRBV19 and TRBJ1-1, with 8 bases lining up with TRBD1. CDR1 LNHDA and CDR2 SQIVND come from the germline V gene (reference sequence). CDR3 length: 18 residues.

This clonotype was counted at least ten times. The chain joins TRBV18 to TRBJ2-3; 7 bases match TRBD1. The ends lost 6 bases at V and 0 bases at J; junction bases unmatched: 9. Looked up from germline, CDR1 is KGHSH and CDR2 is LQKENI. The CDR3 loop spans 16 amino acids. The CDR3 DNA reads as TGTGCCAGCTCCCCGAAGGACAGGACCAGCACAGATACGCAGTATTTT. Protein: CASSPKDRTSTDTQYF.

This clonotype was seen repeatedly, ten times or more. V and J are TRBV2 and TRBJ1-5; TRBD1 matches 7 bases. CDR1 is SNHLY and CDR2 is FYNNEI in the germline V gene. V lost 6 bases and J lost 8; bases outside the gene matches: 10. This CDR3 has 14 amino acids. The CDR3 loop reads CASRTRQGIEPQHF. In DNA, the CDR3 is TGTGCCAGCAGGACACGACAGGGTATCGAGCCCCAGCATTTT.

This clonotype appeared many times. CDR3 region: CASSLSSAGANTGELFF. For the CDR3, the DNA is TGTGCCAGCAGCTTGAGTTCAGCGGGAGCGAACACCGGGGAGCTGTTTTTT. V gene TRBV11-2 combines with J gene TRBJ2-2, with 8 bases matching TRBD2. The CDR3 is made up of 17 amino acids. V lost 3 bases and J lost 0; bases outside the gene matches: 6. From germline, CDR1 is SGHAT and CDR2 FQNNGV.

This clonotype was counted many times. CDR3 loop: CASSLRRQDSYEQYF. CDR3 nucleotide sequence: TGTGCCAGCAGCCTACGGAGACAGGACTCCTACGAGCAGTACTTC. The genes are TRBV7-2 and TRBJ2-7, with D perhaps matching TRBD1 (6 bases). This CDR3 region has 15 residues. The germline CDR1 and CDR2 sequences are SGHTA and FQGNSA. V was shortened by 5 bases and J by 0 bases, with 14 bases between the two germline ends. Using reference TRBV7-2 and TRBJ2-7 for the parts outside the CDR3, the full variable domain is GAGVSQSPSNKVTEKGKDVELRCDPISGHTALYWYRQSLGQGLEFLIYFQGNSAPDKSGLPSDRFSAERTGGSVSTLTIQRTQQEDSAVYLCASSLRRQDSYEQYFGPGTRLTVT.

This clonotype was counted many times. The rearrangement links TRBV28 to TRBJ2-6, with D hard to call. The CDR3 is 15 residues long. Per the germline V gene, CDR1 is MDHEN and CDR2 is SYDVKM. V lost 2 bases and J lost 1, with 6 bases in between. The CDR3: CASSLIGSGANVLTF. The CDR3 DNA reads as TGTGCCAGCAGTTTAATAGGGTCTGGGGCCAACGTCCTGACTTTC. The full variable domain, with the rest looked up from reference TRBV28 and TRBJ2-6, is DVKVTQSSRYLVKRTGEKVFLECVQDMDHENMFWYRQDPGLGLRLIYFSYDVKMKEKGDIPEGYSVSREKKERFSLILESASTNQTSMYLCASSLIGSGANVLTFGAGSRLTVL.

This clonotype was picked up a small number of times. The chain links TRBV29-1 to TRBJ1-2, with D maybe TRBD1 (5 bases). The V gene lost 4 bases and the J gene lost 4 bases, with 10 bases spanning the gap. Germline V lookup: CDR1 SQVTM, CDR2 ANQGSEA. The CDR3 loop spans 12 amino acids. The chain's CDR3 is CSVGGGGYGYTF. In DNA, the CDR3 is TGCAGCGTTGGTGGGGGTGGCTATGGCTACACCTTC. The whole variable domain, filled in from reference TRBV29-1 and TRBJ1-2, reads SAVISQKPSRDICQRGTSLTIQCQVDSQVTMMFWYRQQPGQSLTLIATANQGSEATYESGFVIDKFPISRPNLTFSTLTVSNMSPEDSSIYLCSVGGGGYGYTFGSGTRLTVV.

The chain employs TRBV5-5 and TRBJ2-3; unclear D gene. The CDR3 sequence is 12 residues long. Trimming removed 0 bases at V and 14 bases at J, with 13 bases between. Looked up from germline, CDR1 is SGHKS and CDR2 is YYEKEE (reference sequence). CDR3 sequence: CASSLGHSIPYF. CDR3 DNA sequence: TGTGCCAGCAGCTTGGGCCACTCTATTCCGTATTTT.

In its sample, this clonotype was seen a few times. The CDR3 DNA reads TGTGCCAGCAGCTTAGATGGTGGGCAGGGCTATGGCTACACCTTC. Protein product: CASSLDGGQGYGYTF. This chain uses TRBV7-2 with TRBJ1-2; weak D call: TRBD1 (5 bases). The CDR3 runs to 15 residues. Germline assignment: CDR1 SGHTA and CDR2 FQGNSA. The V end was cut by 1 base, the J end by 4 bases, with 13 bases between. The full variable domain, rest sourced from reference TRBV7-2 and TRBJ1-2, is GAGVSQSPSNKVTEKGKDVELRCDPISGHTALYWYRQSLGQGLEFLIYFQGNSAPDKSGLPSDRFSAERTGGSVSTLTIQRTQQEDSAVYLCASSLDGGQGYGYTFGSGTRLTVV.

This clonotype showed up many times. The chain couples TRBV20-1 to TRBJ1-1; a weak D match, TRBD1 (5 bases). With 6 bases removed from V and 8 bases from J, the gap between germline ends came to 16 bases. This CDR3 spans 12 amino acids. Germline loops: CDR1 DFQATT, CDR2 SNEGSKA (reference sequence). For the CDR3, the DNA is TGCAGTGCGCATCAGGGAGTGGCCGAAGCTTTCTTT. Amino acids: CSAHQGVAEAFF.

V is TRBV20-1 and J is TRBJ2-7; 7 positions match TRBD1. CDR1 is DFQATT, CDR2 SNEGSKA, per germline (reference sequence). The CDR3 sequence is 13 residues long. Trimming cost V 4 bases and J 4 bases; bases outside gene matches: 7. The CDR3 region is CSANRGFGYEQYF. Here the CDR3 DNA reads TGCAGTGCTAACAGGGGTTTTGGTTACGAGCAGTACTTC.

The CDR3 region has the DNA TGTGCCAGCAGCTTGTATAAATCGAGGGACAGGAGGTTCACTGAAGCTTTCTTT. Translating it yields CASSLYKSRDRRFTEAFF. The chain uses TRBV7-2 and TRBJ1-1, with 8 bases matching TRBD1. With 3 bases clipped from V and 4 bases from J, the junction kept 16 bases outside the gene matches. Germline CDR1 SGHTA, CDR2 FQGNSA. The CDR3 consists of 18 residues.

The chain recombines TRBV6-1 with TRBJ1-2, with D possibly matching TRBD1 (5 bases). V shed 7 bases and J shed 7 bases, with 22 bases lying between them. The CDR3 covers 15 residues. Germline CDR1 and CDR2: MNHNS and SASEGT. The CDR3 nucleotides are TGTGCCAGCACCCAGGATGGCAGGGCAGTGGGTGGCTACACCTTC. It is translated as CASTQDGRAVGGYTF.

In this sample, this clonotype turned up many times. The chain carries TRBV7-9 and TRBJ2-6, with D unresolved. The CDR3 contains 13 residues. Germline V lookup: CDR1 SEHNR, CDR2 FQNEAQ (reference sequence). The germline V and J ends were trimmed by 10 bases and 0 bases, with 7 bases remaining between them. CDR3 sequence reads: CATDDSGANVLTF. DNA of the CDR3: TGTGCCACCGATGACTCTGGGGCCAACGTCCTGACTTTC.

This clonotype was detected many times. This chain uses TRBV11-2 with TRBJ2-1; D remains unclear. The CDR3 has 14 amino acids. Germline lookup yields CDR1 SGHAT and CDR2 FQNNGV. Trimming took off 6 bases at V and 0 bases at J, with 9 bases between the two ends. CDR3 DNA: TGTGCCAGCAGACCCGGTAACTCCTACAATGAGCAGTTCTTC. Amino acid sequence: CASRPGNSYNEQFF.

This clonotype has a count of ten or more. The chain carries TRBV2 and TRBJ1-1; a weak D match, TRBD1 (6 bases). Deletions cut 3 bases from V and 0 bases from J, with 11 bases between. The CDR3 consists of 15 residues. CDR1 SNHLY and CDR2 FYNNEI come from the germline V gene. The CDR3 here is CASSDPQGLNTEAFF. The CDR3 nucleotides are TGTGCCAGCAGTGATCCCCAGGGGCTGAACACTGAAGCTTTCTTT.